This TCR beta chain was recorded in a study of preoperative IRX-2 immunotherapy in early breast cancer. Treatment indicated: preoperative locoregional IRX-2 cytokine immunotherapy. Samples came from a phase Ib trial of preoperative locoregional IRX-2 cytokine immunotherapy. Generated by immunoSEQ multiplex PCR, the TCRdb table keeps only in-frame clones and is missing some. This sample has around 95,000 clones, with roughly 89% found just once. CDR3 length: 15 residues. V was trimmed by 7 bases and J by 2 bases, leaving 17 bases between them. CDR1 and CDR2 (germline): MNHGY, SAAAGT. The starting material was tumor tissue, obtained after IRX-2 immunotherapy. The receptor's source is a human donor with breast cancer. The J gene is TRBJ2-5, the V gene TRBV6-8; D may correspond to TRBD1 or TRBD2 (5 bases each). In DNA, the CDR3 is TGTGCCAGCATTGGGGGAAAAGGTTTACAAGAGACCCAGTACTTC. This gives the protein CASIGGKGLQETQYF.